Listed below are T cell receptor beta chains from one sample, sequenced in a study of T cells expressing NK-cell markers. TCRdb re-analyzed the 5' RACE reads; it lists each CDR3 protein once, without DNA. The sample features some 410,000 distinct CDR3 sequences, with roughly 7.2% in its top ten. Sequenced input: blood T cells: a sorted CD56 or NKG2C T cell subset, CD4+ or CD8+ T cells, or bulk PBMC T cells (not recorded which). Receptor source: a woman between 18 and 70 years old in good health. Both conserved end residues are part of each CDR3.

v_gene,j_gene,CDR3aa
TRBV30,TRBJ2-4,CAWRPGTKNIQYF
TRBV20-1,TRBJ1-2,CSARPLGGPYGYTF
TRBV7-2,TRBJ2-3,CASSHPPGQGTDTQYF
TRBV20-1,TRBJ2-3,CSLSGSSDTQYF
TRBV19,TRBJ1-1,CASSVLPGATTEAFF
TRBV30,TRBJ2-5,CAWSADLAPLLTQYF
TRBV5-5,TRBJ2-2,CASSPGLLTGELFF
TRBV6-5,TRBJ2-1,CASSSRFSGSYNEQFF
TRBV12-3/TRBV12-4,TRBJ1-1,CASSLWGQGRFMNTEAFF
TRBV7-9,TRBJ2-1,CASSLATLLGNEQFF
TRBV12-3/TRBV12-4,TRBJ1-2,CASSPAGTGGAGYGYTF
TRBV28,TRBJ2-3,CASSTGYATQYF
TRBV13,TRBJ2-3,CASSLGLAGGPGTDTQYF